This passage covers 19 T cell receptor beta chains from one sample sequenced in a study of regulatory T cells in long-lasting Graves disease. Time point in this sample: newly diagnosed GD, antithyroid drugs for less than 3 months. PBMC RNA was the source of the TCR library. To make TCR beta libraries, researchers used iRepertoire HTBI primers and Arm-PCR of CDR3 regions. TCRdb analysed the multiplex PCR reads with MiXCR anew, one entry per CDR3 protein. The sample gives approximately 440,000 distinct CDR3 sequences, 15% to 20% of which show up once; 12% is in the top ten. These data are also associated with another study on T cells in Graves' hyperthyroidism and ophthalmopathy.

Sequencing used peripheral blood mononuclear cells (PBMCs), obtained at new diagnosis, from a patient treated with antithyroid drugs. These receptors were obtained from a man aged 35 to 55 with Graves disease.

This clonotype was seen many times. This chain joins TRBV28 and TRBJ2-7; tentative D call: TRBD2 (5 bases). Germline V gives CDR1 MDHEN, CDR2 SYDVKM. Trimming removed 2 bases from V and 7 bases from J, with 15 bases in between. CDR3 size: 14 residues. The CDR3 here is CASSLKQTGGEQYF. The CDR3, as DNA: TGTGCCAGCAGTTTAAAACAGACGGGCGGGGAGCAGTACTTC.

This clonotype was counted ten times or more. J is TRBJ2-1 and V is TRBV28; the match to TRBD1 covers 7 bases. Germline V gene data show CDR1 as MDHEN and CDR2 as SYDVKM. Germline trimming cut 4 bases from V and 1 base from J; bases unmatched to any gene: 7. CDR3 length: 16 amino acids. This CDR3 reads CASSSTSGQSYNEQFF. The CDR3 DNA is TGTGCCAGCAGTTCTACCTCGGGACAGTCCTACAATGAGCAGTTCTTC.

This clonotype was counted at least ten times. The rearrangement joins TRBV12-3 or TRBV12-4 to TRBJ1-1; the D gene is possibly TRBD1 (5 bases). This CDR3 comprises 14 residues. V lost 5 bases, J lost 4 bases, and 14 bases lay in between. The CDR3 sequence: CASSRIRGRTEAFF. Here the CDR3 DNA reads TGTGCCAGCAGTAGAATTCGGGGACGCACTGAAGCTTTCTTT.

In this sample, this clonotype turned up a few times. The J gene is TRBJ2-1, the V gene TRBV7-8, with D maybe TRBD2 (5 bases). Trimming stripped 3 bases from V and 5 bases from J, with 11 bases between. CDR3 size: 14 residues. Germline V gene sequence: CDR1 SGHVS, CDR2 FQNEAQ. DNA of the CDR3: TGTGCCAGCAGCTTTGCTAGCACGAACAATGAGCAGTTCTTC. Encoded protein: CASSFASTNNEQFF.

The chain employs TRBV13 and TRBJ2-2; D is ambiguous. CDR1 and CDR2 from the germline V gene are PRHDT and FYEKMQ (reference sequence). Deletions cut 2 bases from V and 6 bases from J, with 13 bases between. The CDR3 contains 15 residues. The CDR3 sequence is CASSLFTVGAGELFF. CDR3 DNA: TGTGCCAGCAGCTTATTTACTGTTGGCGCCGGGGAGCTGTTTTTT.

This clonotype came up a few times. V usage is TRBV20-1 and J usage is TRBJ1-5, with D perhaps matching TRBD1 (5 bases). Per germline, CDR1 DFQATT and CDR2 SNEGSKA (reference sequence). V lost 0 bases to trimming and J lost 0 bases, with 6 bases between them. CDR3 length: 14 amino acids. The CDR3 loop is CSAREDNSNQPQHF. In nucleotides, the CDR3 is TGCAGTGCTAGAGAGGACAATAGCAATCAGCCCCAGCATTTT.

This clonotype was detected many times. The chain employs TRBV24-1 and TRBJ2-1; D gene ambiguous. The V end was cut by 0 bases, the J end by 10 bases, with 6 bases between. Germline V gene lookup returns CDR1 KGHDR and CDR2 SFDVKD. The CDR3 loop spans 12 amino acids. The CDR3 here is CATSDLQREQFF. CDR3 bases: TGTGCCACCAGTGATTTGCAACGCGAGCAGTTCTTC.

This clonotype was counted many times. The genes are TRBV11-2 and TRBJ1-2; maybe TRBD1 (5 bases). Per germline, CDR1 SGHAT and CDR2 FQNNGV. CDR3 length: 15 amino acids. Trimming removed 2 bases from V and 0 bases from J, with 10 bases in between. The CDR3 nucleotides read TGTGCCAGCAGCTTAACCCGGGACCCTAACTATGGCTACACCTTC. Amino acids: CASSLTRDPNYGYTF.

This clonotype was seen repeatedly, ten times or more. The V call is TRBV7-2, the J call TRBJ2-7; D unresolved. The germline V gene encodes CDR1 SGHTA and CDR2 FQGNSA. CDR3 size: 12 residues. Trimming took off 5 bases at V and 3 bases at J, with 8 bases between the two ends. The CDR3 DNA reads as TGTGCCAGCAGCGATCGATACTACGAGCAGTACTTC. It encodes CASSDRYYEQYF.

This clonotype has at least ten counts. The CDR3 spells CASSLVAGVVNQPQHF. For the CDR3, the DNA is TGTGCCAGCAGCTTAGTAGCAGGGGTGGTCAATCAGCCCCAGCATTTT. J is TRBJ1-5 and V is TRBV7-8, with D possibly TRBD1 on 6 matching bases. This CDR3 has 16 residues. Trimming took 1 base from V and 3 from J, leaving 13 bases between them. The V gene's germline CDR1 is SGHVS and CDR2 FQNEAQ.

This clonotype was seen only a few times. The chain combines TRBV12-3 or TRBV12-4 with TRBJ2-1; 13 positions match TRBD2. The CDR3 has 15 residues. Trimming took 9 bases from V and 2 from J; bases not matched to a gene: 4. The CDR3 loop is CASKGLAGTYNEQFF. Written as DNA, the CDR3 is TGTGCCAGTAAGGGACTAGCGGGAACCTACAATGAGCAGTTCTTC.

On this clonotype itself: This CDR3 is missing its conserved last phenylalanine or tryptophan, likely due to a read error. V gene TRBV28 combines with J gene TRBJ2-7; possibly TRBD2 for D (6 bases). The CDR3 spans 14 residues. Trimming took 4 bases from V and 3 from J, leaving 13 bases between them. Germline V lookup: CDR1 MDHEN, CDR2 SYDVKM. The CDR3 reads CASSYPTGGYEQYS. For the CDR3, the DNA is TGTGCCAGCAGTTACCCAACCGGGGGCTACGAGCAGTACTCC.

The chain is built from TRBV29-1 and TRBJ2-5; tentatively, D is TRBD1 or TRBD2 (6 bases each). This CDR3 region has 14 residues. Germline CDR1 and CDR2: SQVTM and ANQGSEA. The CDR3 nucleotides are TGCGGAGGTAGGGGGGCCGCATTCCAAGAGACCCAGTACTTC. Protein product: CGGRGAAFQETQYF.

This chain connects TRBV5-1 to TRBJ1-2; D gene uncertain. In germline, CDR1 is SGHRS, CDR2 YFSETQ. The CDR3 has 13 amino acids. V lost 0 bases and J 5 bases, leaving 8 bases between the germline ends. The CDR3, as DNA: TGCGCCAGCAGCTTGGAAGGTTTATATGGCTACACCTTC. Residues: CASSLEGLYGYTF.

Ten or more counts support this clonotype. Germline is not matched at one junction end, which may reflect a read error. The J gene is TRBJ2-1, the V gene TRBV20-1, with TRBD2 matching 7 bases. Per germline, CDR1 DFQATT and CDR2 SNEGSKA (reference sequence). The CDR3 loop spans 14 amino acids. DNA of the CDR3: TGCAGTGCGAGCAGGCTAGCGGTAGACAATAAGCAGTTCTTC. As protein: CSASRLAVDNKQFF.

This clonotype was observed a handful of times. The chain uses TRBV9 and TRBJ2-1; possible D gene TRBD2, 6 bases. V lost 2 bases, J lost 0 bases, and 12 bases lay in between. The CDR3 covers 16 residues. The germline gives CDR1 SGDLS, CDR2 YYNGEE. The CDR3 here is CASSVSGANSYNEQFF. The CDR3 DNA reads as TGTGCCAGCAGCGTTAGCGGAGCTAACTCCTACAATGAGCAGTTCTTC.

Ten or more counts support this clonotype. This chain connects TRBV12-5 to TRBJ1-5; no clear D gene. The V end was cut by 1 base, the J end by 8 bases, with 9 bases between. The CDR3 consists of 13 residues. Per the germline V gene, CDR1 is LGHNT and CDR2 is FRNRAP. CDR3 residues: CASGLEPAEPQHF. The DNA for the CDR3 is TGTGCTAGTGGTTTGGAGCCCGCGGAGCCCCAGCATTTT.

Many counts were recorded for this clonotype. The CDR3 nucleotides are TGCGCCAGCAGCTTGGTGGCGGTCGGAGGGAATGAGCAGTTCTTC. Translated: CASSLVAVGGNEQFF. This rearrangement joins TRBV5-1 to TRBJ2-1; tentatively, D is TRBD2 (6 bases). Per the germline V gene, CDR1 is SGHRS and CDR2 is YFSETQ. The CDR3 is 15 amino acids. Trimming left V 0 bases short and J 7 bases short, with 14 bases between.

Many counts were recorded for this clonotype. The chain uses TRBV28 and TRBJ2-1; TRBD2 agrees at 8 bases. V lost 8 bases and J lost 1; bases outside the gene matches: 1. Germline assignment: CDR1 MDHEN and CDR2 SYDVKM. The CDR3 has 13 amino acids. CDR3 loop: CASGGRSYNEQFF. The CDR3 DNA is TGTGCCAGCGGCGGGAGGTCCTACAATGAGCAGTTCTTC.